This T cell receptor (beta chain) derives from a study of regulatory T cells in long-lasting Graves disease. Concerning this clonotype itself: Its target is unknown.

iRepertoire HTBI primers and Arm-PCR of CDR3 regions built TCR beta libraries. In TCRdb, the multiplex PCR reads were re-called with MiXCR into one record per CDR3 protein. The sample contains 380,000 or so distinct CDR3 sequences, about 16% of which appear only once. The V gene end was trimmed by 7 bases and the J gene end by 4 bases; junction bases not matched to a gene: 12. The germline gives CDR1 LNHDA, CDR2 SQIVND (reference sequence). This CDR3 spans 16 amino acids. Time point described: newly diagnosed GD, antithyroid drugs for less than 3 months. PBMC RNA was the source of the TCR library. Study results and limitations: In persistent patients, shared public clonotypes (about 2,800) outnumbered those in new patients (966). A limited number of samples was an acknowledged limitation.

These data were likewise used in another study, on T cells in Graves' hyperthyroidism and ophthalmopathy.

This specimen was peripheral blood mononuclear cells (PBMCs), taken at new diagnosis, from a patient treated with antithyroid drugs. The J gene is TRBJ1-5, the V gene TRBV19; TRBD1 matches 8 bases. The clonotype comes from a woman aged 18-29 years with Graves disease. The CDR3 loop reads CASTPDRGFRNQPQHF. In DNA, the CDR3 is TGTGCCAGTACCCCAGACAGGGGCTTTCGAAATCAGCCCCAGCATTTT.